This T cell receptor (beta chain) was sequenced in a study of technical replicates of blood from several donors. The germline gives CDR1 SGHAT, CDR2 FQNNGV. This CDR3 has 14 amino acids. Losses at the gene ends were 5 bases for V and 4 bases for J; bases not matched to a gene: 6. Clones were read by immunoSEQ multiplex PCR, and TCRdb kept only the in-frame ones, dropping some. The data show 59,000 or so clones, 80% to 95% seen once. The sequenced sample consisted of PBMCs. This chain connects TRBV11-2 to TRBJ2-5, with TRBD1 matching 8 bases. The clonotype was recovered from a human donor in good health. Some clones in this sample may be carry-over from other donors' samples. CDR3 nucleotides: TGTGCCAGCAGCAGAGACAGGGGCAGAGAGACCCAGTACTTC. It codes for CASSRDRGRETQYF.